This T cell receptor (beta chain) was retrieved from a study of blood T cells in healthy people across ages. Isolating PBMCs gave at least 6 million of these cells per sample. With a J-beta primer mix and a sample-barcoded 5' primer, a second PCR ran 7 to 11 cycles. TCRdb recomputed calls from the 5' RACE reads with MiXCR, one row per CDR3 protein. The data show around 600,000 distinct CDR3 sequences, with around half seen just once and roughly 25% held by the top ten. Per germline, CDR1 SQVTM and CDR2 ANQGSEA. This CDR3 is built from 14 residues. V was clipped by 6 bases and J by 4 bases; unmatched bases: 11.

The rearrangement uses TRBV29-1 and TRBJ1-1; 7 nucleotides line up with TRBD1. Sequencing input: blood. This TCR was sampled from a man older than 75 in good health. The CDR3 DNA is TGCAGCGTCGATCGTACAGGGGCGGGCACTGAAGCTTTCTTT. Translating it yields CSVDRTGAGTEAFF.